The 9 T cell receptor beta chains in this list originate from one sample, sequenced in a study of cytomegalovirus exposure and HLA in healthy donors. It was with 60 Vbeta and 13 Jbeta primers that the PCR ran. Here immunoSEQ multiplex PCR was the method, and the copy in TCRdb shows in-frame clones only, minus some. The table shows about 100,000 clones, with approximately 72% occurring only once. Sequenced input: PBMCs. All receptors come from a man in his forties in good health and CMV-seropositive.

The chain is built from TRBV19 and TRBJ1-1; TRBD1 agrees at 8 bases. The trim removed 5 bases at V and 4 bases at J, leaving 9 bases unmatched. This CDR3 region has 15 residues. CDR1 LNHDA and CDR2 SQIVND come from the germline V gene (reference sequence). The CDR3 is CASSPNAGGSTEAFF. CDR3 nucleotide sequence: TGTGCCAGTAGTCCCAATGCAGGGGGCTCCACTGAAGCTTTCTTT.

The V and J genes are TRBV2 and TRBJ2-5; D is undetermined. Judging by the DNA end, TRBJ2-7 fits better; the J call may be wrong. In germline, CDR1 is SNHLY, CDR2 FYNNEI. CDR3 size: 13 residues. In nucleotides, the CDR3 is TGTGCCAGCAGTGAAGCCGTCCTCTACGAGCAGTACTTC. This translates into CASSEAVLYEQYF.

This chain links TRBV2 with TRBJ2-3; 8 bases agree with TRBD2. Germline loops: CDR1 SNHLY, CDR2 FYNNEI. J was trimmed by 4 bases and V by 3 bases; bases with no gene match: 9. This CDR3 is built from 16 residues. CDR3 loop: CASSEVGGGVADTQYF. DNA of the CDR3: TGTGCCAGCAGTGAGGTCGGGGGGGGCGTGGCAGATACGCAGTATTTT.

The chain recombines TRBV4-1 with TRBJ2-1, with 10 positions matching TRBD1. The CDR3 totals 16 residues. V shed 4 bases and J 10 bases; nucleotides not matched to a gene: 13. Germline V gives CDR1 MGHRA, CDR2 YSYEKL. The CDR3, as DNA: TGCGCCAGCAGCCCCGACAGGGGGCAGTATGTCGGAGAGCAGTTCTTC. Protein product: CASSPDRGQYVGEQFF.

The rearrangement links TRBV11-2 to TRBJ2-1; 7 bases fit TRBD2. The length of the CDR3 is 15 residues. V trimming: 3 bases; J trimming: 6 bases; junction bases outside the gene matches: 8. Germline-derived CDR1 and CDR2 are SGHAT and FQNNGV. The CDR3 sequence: CASSLWTSGSNEQFF. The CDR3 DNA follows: TGTGCCAGCAGCTTGTGGACTAGTGGTTCCAATGAGCAGTTCTTC.

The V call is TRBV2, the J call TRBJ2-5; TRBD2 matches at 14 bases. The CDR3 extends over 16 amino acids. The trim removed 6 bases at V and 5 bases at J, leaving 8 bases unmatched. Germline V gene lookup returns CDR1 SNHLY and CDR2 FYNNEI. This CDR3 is CASRETSGGAAETQYF. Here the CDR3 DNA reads TGTGCCAGCAGGGAGACTAGCGGGGGGGCAGCCGAGACCCAGTACTTC.

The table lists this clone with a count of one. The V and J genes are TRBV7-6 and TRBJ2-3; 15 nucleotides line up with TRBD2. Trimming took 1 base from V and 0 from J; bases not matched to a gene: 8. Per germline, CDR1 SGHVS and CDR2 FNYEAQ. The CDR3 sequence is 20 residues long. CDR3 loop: CASSLVGLAGGAPSTDTQYF. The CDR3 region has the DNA TGTGCCAGCAGCTTAGTCGGACTAGCGGGAGGGGCGCCTAGCACAGATACGCAGTATTTT.

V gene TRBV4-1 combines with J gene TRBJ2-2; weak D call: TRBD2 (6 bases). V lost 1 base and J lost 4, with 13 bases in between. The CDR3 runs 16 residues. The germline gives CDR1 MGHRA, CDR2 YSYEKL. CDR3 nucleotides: TGCGCCAGCAGCCAAGTTTCCGGGAGAGGCACCGGGGAGCTGTTTTTT. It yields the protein CASSQVSGRGTGELFF.

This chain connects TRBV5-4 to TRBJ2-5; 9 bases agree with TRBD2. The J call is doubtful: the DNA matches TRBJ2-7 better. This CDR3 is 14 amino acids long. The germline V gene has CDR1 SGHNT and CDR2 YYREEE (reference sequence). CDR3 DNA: TGTGCCAGCAGCCCTAGCGGGGTGATCTACGAGCAGTACTTC. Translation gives CASSPSGVIYEQYF.